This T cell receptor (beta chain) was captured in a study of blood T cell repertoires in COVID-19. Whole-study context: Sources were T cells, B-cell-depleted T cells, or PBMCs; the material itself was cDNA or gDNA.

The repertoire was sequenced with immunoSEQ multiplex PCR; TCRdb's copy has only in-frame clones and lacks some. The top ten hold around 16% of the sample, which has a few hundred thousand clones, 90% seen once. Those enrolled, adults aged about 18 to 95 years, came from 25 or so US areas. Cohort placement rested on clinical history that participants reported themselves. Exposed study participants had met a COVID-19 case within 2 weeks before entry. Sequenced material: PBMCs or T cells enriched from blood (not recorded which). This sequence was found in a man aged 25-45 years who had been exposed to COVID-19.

The CDR3 region is CASSPWTGTWGYTF. DNA of the CDR3: TGTGCCAGCAGCCCGTGGACAGGGACATGGGGCTACACCTTC. The gene calls are TRBV7-2 and TRBJ1-2; 8 bases match TRBD1. Germline V gives CDR1 SGHTA, CDR2 FQGNSA. The CDR3 covers 14 residues. Unmatched junction bases numbered 10, after V lost 5 bases and J lost 8 bases.